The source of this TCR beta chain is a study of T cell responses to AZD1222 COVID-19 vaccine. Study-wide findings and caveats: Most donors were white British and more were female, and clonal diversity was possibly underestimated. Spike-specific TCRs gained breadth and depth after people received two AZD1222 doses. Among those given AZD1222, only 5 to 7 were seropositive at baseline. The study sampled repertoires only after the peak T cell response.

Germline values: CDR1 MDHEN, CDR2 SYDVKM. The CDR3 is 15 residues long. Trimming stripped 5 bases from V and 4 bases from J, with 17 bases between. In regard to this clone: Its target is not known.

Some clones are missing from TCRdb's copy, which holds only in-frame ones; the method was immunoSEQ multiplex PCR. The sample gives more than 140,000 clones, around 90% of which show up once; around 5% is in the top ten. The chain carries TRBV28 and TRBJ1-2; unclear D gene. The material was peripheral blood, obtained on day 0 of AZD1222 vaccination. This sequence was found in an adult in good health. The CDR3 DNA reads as TGTGCCAGCAGTCACCACGAAGACTCGTCCTATGGCTACACCTTC. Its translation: CASSHHEDSSYGYTF.